A single TCR beta chain is shown here with its context. The data are from a study of T-cell reconstitution after alpha-beta-depleted transplantation in children. The library targeted TCRbeta and was prepared with unique molecular identifiers. TCRdb called the PCR reads again in MiXCR, with one record for every CDR3 protein. The sample shows some 830,000 distinct CDR3 sequences, about 16% of them seen only once. The CDR3 is 14 amino acids. The germline V gene encodes CDR1 SGHTA and CDR2 FQGTGA. Between the trimmed V and J ends, which lost 6 bases and 8 bases, there was a span of 17 bases. This TCR derives from a male patient between 10 and 17 years old who had a stem cell transplant for acute lymphoblastic leukemia, so the T cells may come from the graft donor. Material: PBMCs, mostly from graft donor cells, obtained 360 days after TCRalphabeta/CD19-depleted stem cell transplant. The chain couples TRBV7-3 to TRBJ2-4, with unresolved D. The CDR3 coding sequence is TGTGCCAGCAGTGCTTCTCTGTCTAACCACATTCAGTACTTC. Translated: CASSASLSNHIQYF.